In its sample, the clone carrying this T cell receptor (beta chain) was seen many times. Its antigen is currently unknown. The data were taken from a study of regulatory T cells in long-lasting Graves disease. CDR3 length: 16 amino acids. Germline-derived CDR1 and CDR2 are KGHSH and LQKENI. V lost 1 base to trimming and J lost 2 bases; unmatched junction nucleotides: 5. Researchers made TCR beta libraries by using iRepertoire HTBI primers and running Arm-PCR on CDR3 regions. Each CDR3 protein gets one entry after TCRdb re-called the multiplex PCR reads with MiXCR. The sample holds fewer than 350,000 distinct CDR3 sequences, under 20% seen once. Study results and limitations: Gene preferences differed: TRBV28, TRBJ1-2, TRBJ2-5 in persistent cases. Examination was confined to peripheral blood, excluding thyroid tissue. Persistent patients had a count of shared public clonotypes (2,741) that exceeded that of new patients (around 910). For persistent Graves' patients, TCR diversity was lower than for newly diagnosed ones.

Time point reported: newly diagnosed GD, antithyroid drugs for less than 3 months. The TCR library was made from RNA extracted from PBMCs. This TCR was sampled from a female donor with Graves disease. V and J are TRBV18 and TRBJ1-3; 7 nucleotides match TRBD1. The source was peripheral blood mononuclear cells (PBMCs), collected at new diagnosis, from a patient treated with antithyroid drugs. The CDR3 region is CASSPLRQGTGNTIYF. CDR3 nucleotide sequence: TGTGCCAGCTCACCACTTCGACAGGGAACTGGAAACACCATATATTTT.